This T cell receptor beta chain stems from a study of shared T cell receptors in the human thymus. In this sample, this clone turned up once. The protocol was immunoSEQ multiplex PCR, while the TCRdb copy is restricted to in-frame clones and leaves out a portion. The table lists 600,000 to 900,000 clones, 70% to 90% of them singletons, with 0.0095% to 0.011% in the top ten. The CDR3 contains 19 residues. V trimming: 2 bases; J trimming: 1 base; junction bases outside the gene matches: 16. The V gene's germline CDR1 is SGDLS and CDR2 YYNGEE. These records were also assigned to another study, of human thymus T cells. This second study notes: Resections removed during corrective heart surgery provided the thymus tissue used. Related research examined unrelated individuals and reported that their thymic repertoires overlapped highly.

The chain recombines TRBV9 with TRBJ2-7; 9 bases line up with TRBD2. The receptor was derived from a girl less than two years old with a congenital heart defect. Sequences were obtained from thymocytes. In DNA form, the CDR3 reads TGTGCCAGCAGCGTGAGGGCGGGTTTTAGCGGGGGCTTTTCCTACGAGCAGTACTTC. Amino acids: CASSVRAGFSGGFSYEQYF.